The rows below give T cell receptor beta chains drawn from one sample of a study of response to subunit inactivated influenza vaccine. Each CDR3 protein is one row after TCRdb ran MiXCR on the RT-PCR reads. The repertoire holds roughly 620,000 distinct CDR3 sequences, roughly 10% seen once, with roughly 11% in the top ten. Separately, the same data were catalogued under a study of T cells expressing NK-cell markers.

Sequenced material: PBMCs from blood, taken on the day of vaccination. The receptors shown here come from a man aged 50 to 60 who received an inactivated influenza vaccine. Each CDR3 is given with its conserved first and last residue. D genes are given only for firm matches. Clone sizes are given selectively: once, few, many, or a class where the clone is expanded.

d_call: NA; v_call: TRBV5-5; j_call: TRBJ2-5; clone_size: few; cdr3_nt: TGTGCCAGCCACCGGACGGTAGACCAAGAGACCCAGTACTTC; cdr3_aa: CASHRTVDQETQYF
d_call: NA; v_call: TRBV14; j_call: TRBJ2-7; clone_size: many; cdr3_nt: TGTGCCAGCAGCCAAGCCTTCACAGGGAGCGAGCAGTACTTC; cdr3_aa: CASSQAFTGSEQYF
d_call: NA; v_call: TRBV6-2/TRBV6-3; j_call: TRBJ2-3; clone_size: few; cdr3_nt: TGTGCCAGCAGAAGGGGGTTGGAGACAGATACGCAGTATTTT; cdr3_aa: CASRRGLETDTQYF
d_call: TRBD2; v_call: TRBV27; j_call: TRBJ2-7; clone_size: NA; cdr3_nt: TGTGCCAGCAGTAGACTAGCGGGGGATAGCGAGCAGTACTTC; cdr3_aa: CASSRLAGDSEQYF
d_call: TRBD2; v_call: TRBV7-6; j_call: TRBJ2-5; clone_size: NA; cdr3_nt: TGTGCCAGCAGCTTAGGGTTGCGGGGGGGCCAAGAGACCCAGTACTTC; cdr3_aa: CASSLGLRGGQETQYF
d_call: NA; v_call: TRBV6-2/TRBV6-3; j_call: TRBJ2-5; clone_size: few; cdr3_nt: TGTGCCAGCAGCCCACTCCAACGCTGGGCCGACTACCAAGAGACCCAGTACTTC; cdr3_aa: CASSPLQRWADYQETQYF
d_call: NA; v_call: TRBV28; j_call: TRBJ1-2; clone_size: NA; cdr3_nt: TGTGCCAGCAGTCTTACGCCGGGACAAAGGGGGGACTATGGCTACACCTTC; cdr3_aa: CASSLTPGQRGDYGYTF
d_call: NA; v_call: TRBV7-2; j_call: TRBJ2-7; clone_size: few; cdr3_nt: TGTGCCAGCAGCTGGACGGCTCCCTACGAGCAGTACTTC; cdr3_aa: CASSWTAPYEQYF
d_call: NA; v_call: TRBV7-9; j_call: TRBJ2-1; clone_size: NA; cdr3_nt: TGTGCCAGCAGCTTAGGGCGGGGGCTATCCTACAATGAGCAGTTCTTC; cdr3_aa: CASSLGRGLSYNEQFF
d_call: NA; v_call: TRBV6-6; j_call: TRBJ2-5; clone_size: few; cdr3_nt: TGTGCCAGCAGACGGGACGGCCAAGAGACCCAGTACTTC; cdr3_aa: CASRRDGQETQYF
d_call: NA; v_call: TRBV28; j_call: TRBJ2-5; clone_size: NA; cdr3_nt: TGTGCCAGCAGTCCGCTGACTAGACCAGAAGAGACCCAGTACTTC; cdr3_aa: CASSPLTRPEETQYF
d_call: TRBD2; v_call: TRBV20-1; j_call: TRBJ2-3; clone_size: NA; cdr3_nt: TGCAGTCTAGCGGGAGGGCCCAATACGCAGTATTTT; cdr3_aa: CSLAGGPNTQYF
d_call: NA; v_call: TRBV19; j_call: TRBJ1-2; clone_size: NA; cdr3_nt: TGTGCCAGTAGTGGGACCGTGGGGGGCTACACCTTC; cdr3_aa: CASSGTVGGYTF
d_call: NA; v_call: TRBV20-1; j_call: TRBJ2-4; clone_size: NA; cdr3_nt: TGCAGTGCCTCAGCACCGGAGGCGAAAAACATTCAGTACTTC; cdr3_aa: CSASAPEAKNIQYF
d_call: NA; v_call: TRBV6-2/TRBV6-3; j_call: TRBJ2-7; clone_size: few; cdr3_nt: TGTGCCAGCAGTTACGGGCCAGGGGTAGACGAGCAGTACTTC; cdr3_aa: CASSYGPGVDEQYF
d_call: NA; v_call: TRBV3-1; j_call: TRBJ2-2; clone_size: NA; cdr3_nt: TGTGCCAGCAGCTCCATAGGGACCCCTGGCACCGGGGAGCTGTTTTTT; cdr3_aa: CASSSIGTPGTGELFF
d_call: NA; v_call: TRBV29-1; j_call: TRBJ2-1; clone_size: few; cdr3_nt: TGCAGCGTTGAGGAGGGCTTGAACAATGAGCAGTTCTTC; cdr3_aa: CSVEEGLNNEQFF
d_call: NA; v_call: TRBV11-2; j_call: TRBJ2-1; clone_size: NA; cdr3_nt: TGTGCCAGCAGCCCGAGACTGGGGAATGAGCAGTTCTTC; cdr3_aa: CASSPRLGNEQFF
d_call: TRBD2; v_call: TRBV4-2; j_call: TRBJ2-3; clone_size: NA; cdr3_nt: TGTGCCAGCAGCCAGCTACCCTTAGCGGGCGGGAGCACAGATACGCAGTATTTT; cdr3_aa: CASSQLPLAGGSTDTQYF
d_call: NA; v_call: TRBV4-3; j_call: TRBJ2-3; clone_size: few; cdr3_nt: TGCGCCAGCAGCCAAGACCGGGTGTGGGGCACAGATACGCAGTATTTT; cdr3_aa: CASSQDRVWGTDTQYF
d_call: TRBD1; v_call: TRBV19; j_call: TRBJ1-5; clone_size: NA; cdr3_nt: TGTGCCAGTAGCCGGGACAGCAGCCATTTAATCAATCAGCCCCAGCATTTT; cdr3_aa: CASSRDSSHLINQPQHF
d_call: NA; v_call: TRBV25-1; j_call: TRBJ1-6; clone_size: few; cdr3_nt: TGTGCCAGCAGTGAAAAAGGGTTTAGGTCACCCCTCCACTTT; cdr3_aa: CASSEKGFRSPLHF
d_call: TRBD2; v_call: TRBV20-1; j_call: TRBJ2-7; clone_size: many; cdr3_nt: TGCAGTGCCATAGAGACTAGCGGGCTTTACGAGCAGTACTTC; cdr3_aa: CSAIETSGLYEQYF
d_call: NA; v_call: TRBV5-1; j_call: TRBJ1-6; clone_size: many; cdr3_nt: TGCGCCAGCAGCTTGGGTGACGGACTTAATTCACCCCTCCACTTT; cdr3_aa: CASSLGDGLNSPLHF
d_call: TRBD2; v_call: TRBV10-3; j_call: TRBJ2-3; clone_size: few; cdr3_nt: TGTGCCATCAGTGCGTCGGGGGGATACACAGATACGCAGTATTTT; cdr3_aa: CAISASGGYTDTQYF
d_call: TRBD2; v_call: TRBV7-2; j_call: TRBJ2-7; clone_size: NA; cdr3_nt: TGTGCCAGCAGCGATCCGGGACTAGCGGTATACGAGCAGTACTTC; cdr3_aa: CASSDPGLAVYEQYF
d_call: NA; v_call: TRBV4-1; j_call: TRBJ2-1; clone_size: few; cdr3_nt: TGCGCCAGCAGCCAAGAAGTCCCAGGCCGGAGCTCCTACAATGAGCAGTTCTTC; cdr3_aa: CASSQEVPGRSSYNEQFF
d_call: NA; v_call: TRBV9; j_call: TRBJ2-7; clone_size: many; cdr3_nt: TGTGCCAGCAGCAATCAGAACTCCTACGAGCAGTACTTC; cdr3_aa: CASSNQNSYEQYF
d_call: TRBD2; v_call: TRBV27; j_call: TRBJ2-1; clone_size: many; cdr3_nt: TGTGCCAGCAGTCAATTGTCCGGGACTAGCAAGGATGAGCAGTTCTTC; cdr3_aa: CASSQLSGTSKDEQFF
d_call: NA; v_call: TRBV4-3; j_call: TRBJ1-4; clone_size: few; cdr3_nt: TGCGCCAGCAGCCAAGGAGGGACGGAAGATAATGAAAAACTGTTTTTT; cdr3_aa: CASSQGGTEDNEKLFF
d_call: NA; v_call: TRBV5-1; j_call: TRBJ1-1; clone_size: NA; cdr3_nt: TGCGCCAGCAGCTTGGAGGTTGCAGGGACGAACACTGAAGCTTTCTTT; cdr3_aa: CASSLEVAGTNTEAFF
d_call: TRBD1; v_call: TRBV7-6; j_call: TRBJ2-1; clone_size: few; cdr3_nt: TGTGCCAGCAGCGCCGCCCGACAGGGTTTCTACAATGAGCAGTTCTTC; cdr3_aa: CASSAARQGFYNEQFF
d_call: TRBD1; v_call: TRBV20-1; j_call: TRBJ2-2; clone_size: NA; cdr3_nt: TGCAGTGCTACTAGACAGGGAAGTCGGCCCGGGGAGCTGTTTTTT; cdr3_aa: CSATRQGSRPGELFF
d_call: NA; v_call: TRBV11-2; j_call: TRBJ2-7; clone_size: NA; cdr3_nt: TGTGCCAGCAGCTTAGATGAAGTAGGGGAGATGGACGAGCAGTACTTC; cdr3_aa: CASSLDEVGEMDEQYF
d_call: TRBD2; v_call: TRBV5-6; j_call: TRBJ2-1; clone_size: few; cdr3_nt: TGTGCCAGCAGCTTGGGACTAGCGGGGACAGGTGGTGAGCAGTTCTTC; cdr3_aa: CASSLGLAGTGGEQFF
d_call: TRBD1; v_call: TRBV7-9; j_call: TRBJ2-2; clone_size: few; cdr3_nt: TGTGCCAGCAGCTCACCCGGGACAGCCTACACCGGGGAGCTGTTTTTT; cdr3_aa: CASSSPGTAYTGELFF
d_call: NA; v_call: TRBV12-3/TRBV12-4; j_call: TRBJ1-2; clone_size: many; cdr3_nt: TGTGCCAGCAGTTTATATGGCTACACCTTC; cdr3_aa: CASSLYGYTF
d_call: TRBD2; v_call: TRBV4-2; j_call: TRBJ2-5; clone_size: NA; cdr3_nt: TGTGCCAGCAGCCAAGACCTAGCGGGATTTAGGGAGACCCAGTACTTC; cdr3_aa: CASSQDLAGFRETQYF
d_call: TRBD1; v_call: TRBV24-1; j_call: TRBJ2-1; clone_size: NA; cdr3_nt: TGTGCCACCAGTGATCCAAGGACAGGAGCTTCCTCCTACAATGAGCAGTTCTTC; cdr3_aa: CATSDPRTGASSYNEQFF
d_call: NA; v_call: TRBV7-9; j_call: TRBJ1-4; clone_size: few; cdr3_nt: TGTGCCAGCAGCTCAGACAGCCCTAGTGAAAAACTGTTTTTT; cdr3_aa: CASSSDSPSEKLFF
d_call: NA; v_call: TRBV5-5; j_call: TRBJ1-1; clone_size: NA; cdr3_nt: TGTGCCAGCAGCTTGGGATCCTCGAACACTGAAGCTTTCTTT; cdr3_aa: CASSLGSSNTEAFF
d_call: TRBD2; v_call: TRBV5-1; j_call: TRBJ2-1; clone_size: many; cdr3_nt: TGCGCCAGCAGCTTGGGACTAGCGGGATATGAGCAGTTCTTC; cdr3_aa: CASSLGLAGYEQFF